The 14 T cell receptor beta chains reported below all come from one sample, sequenced in a study of cytomegalovirus exposure and HLA in healthy donors. Use of 60 Vbeta and 13 Jbeta primers characterized the PCR. The assay was immunoSEQ multiplex PCR, and TCRdb's table has in-frame clones only and misses some. Counted here are about 110,000 clones, more than 60% occurring once; the ten biggest clones make up about 6%. The sequenced material came from PBMCs. The receptors derive from a woman between 50 and 59 years old in good health and CMV-seropositive.

V and J are TRBV6-6 and TRBJ2-1; a possible D gene is TRBD1 (6 bases). The CDR3 is 12 residues long. Germline values: CDR1 MNHNY, CDR2 SVGAGI (reference sequence). V lost 10 bases to trimming and J lost 5 bases, with 12 bases between them. Here the CDR3 reads CATQGSHNEQFF. DNA for the CDR3: TGTGCCACCCAGGGGTCACACAATGAGCAGTTCTTC.

This clone has a count of ten or more. The chain has TRBV19 and TRBJ1-1, with TRBD1 matching over 10 bases. The trim removed 10 bases at V and 4 bases at J, leaving 15 bases unmatched. Per germline, CDR1 LNHDA and CDR2 SQIVND (reference sequence). The CDR3 loop spans 16 amino acids. CDR3 in DNA: TGTGCCACCCGAAGGGGGGGGACAGGGGTTCGCACTGAAGCTTTCTTT. It yields the protein CATRRGGTGVRTEAFF. Supplemented by reference TRBV19 and TRBJ1-1, the full variable domain reads DGGITQSPKYLFRKEGQNVTLSCEQNLNHDAMYWYRQDPGQGLRLIYYSQIVNDFQKGDIAEGYSVSREKKESFPLTVTSAQKNPTAFYLCATRRGGTGVRTEAFFGQGTRLTVV.

CDR3 sequence reads: CASSFLDTGELFF. In DNA form, the CDR3 reads TGCGCCAGCAGCTTTCTAGATACCGGGGAGCTGTTTTTT. V usage is TRBV5-1 and J usage is TRBJ2-2; D gene uncertain. The germline gives CDR1 SGHRS, CDR2 YFSETQ. This CDR3 has 13 residues. The V gene lost 2 bases and the J gene lost 5 bases, with 7 bases spanning the gap.

Concerning this clone: Other DNA variants within this sample encode the same CDR3. This chain uses TRBV11-2 with TRBJ2-2, with no clear D. CDR3 length equals 17 residues. Looked up from germline, CDR1 is SGHAT and CDR2 is FQNNGV. Trimming pared 3 bases from V and 2 bases from J, leaving 16 bases between. CDR3 protein: CASSFSDTLPNTGELFF. The CDR3 coding sequence is TGTGCCAGCAGCTTCAGTGACACCTTGCCTAACACCGGGGAGCTGTTTTTT.

The chain couples TRBV6-5 to TRBJ1-6; D is unresolved. Germline values: CDR1 MNHEY, CDR2 SVGAGI. The CDR3 has 15 residues. V lost 0 bases to trimming and J lost 8 bases, with 11 bases between them. CDR3 region: CASSYSAGGDSPLHF. The CDR3 DNA sequence: TGTGCCAGCAGTTACTCCGCAGGAGGAGATTCACCCCTCCACTTT.

J is TRBJ2-3 and V is TRBV10-3, with TRBD1 matching 11 bases. CDR3 length: 15 residues. From germline, CDR1 is ENHRY and CDR2 SYGVKD. V gave up 5 bases and J gave up 6 bases; unmatched junction bases: 7. The CDR3 sequence: CAISLGQGAGDTQYF. The CDR3 DNA sequence: TGTGCCATCAGTCTCGGACAGGGGGCCGGTGATACGCAGTATTTT.

V and J are TRBV2 and TRBJ1-2; TRBD1 agrees at 7 bases. The length of the CDR3 is 15 residues. The ends lost 3 bases at V and 4 bases at J; junction bases unmatched: 8. The V gene's germline CDR1 is SNHLY and CDR2 FYNNEI. The CDR3 loop reads CASSDLYTGVYGYTF. The DNA of the CDR3 is TGTGCCAGCAGTGATCTGTATACAGGGGTCTATGGCTACACCTTC.

To note about this clone: The sample carries other DNA sequences with the same CDR3. The chain joins TRBV4-3 to TRBJ2-5; tentative D call: TRBD2 (6 bases). This CDR3 comprises 21 residues. Germline-derived CDR1 and CDR2 are LGHNA and YSLEER. V lost 0 bases to trimming and J lost 2 bases, with 28 bases between them. In nucleotides, the CDR3 is TGCGCCAGCAGCCAAGATTCGTGGCGGAATATTAGCGGTCGGACTCAAGAGACCCAGTACTTC. Amino acids: CASSQDSWRNISGRTQETQYF.

This clone appeared a few times. This chain uses TRBV6-1 with TRBJ1-2, with a weak D call TRBD1 (5 bases). This CDR3 contains 13 residues. Germline CDR1 and CDR2: MNHNS and SASEGT. V lost 2 bases to trimming and J lost 8 bases, with 12 bases between them. The CDR3 loop is CASSERAGEGYTF. The CDR3 DNA reads as TGTGCCAGCAGTGAAAGGGCGGGGGAGGGCTACACCTTC.

This chain links TRBV7-6 with TRBJ1-2; 7 nucleotides align to TRBD1. The V gene's germline CDR1 is SGHVS and CDR2 FNYEAQ. Germline trimming cut 3 bases from V and 8 bases from J; bases unmatched to any gene: 9. This CDR3 has 14 amino acids. CDR3: CASSLGQPWDGYTF. The CDR3 DNA is TGTGCCAGCAGCTTGGGACAGCCTTGGGACGGCTACACCTTC.

This clone was recorded a few times. The chain uses TRBV6-1 and TRBJ1-1; 8 bases align to TRBD1. Germline V lookup: CDR1 MNHNS, CDR2 SASEGT. V lost 4 bases and J lost 6; bases outside the gene matches: 4. The CDR3 length is 13 residues. The CDR3 nucleotides read TGTGCCAGCAGTGGGACAGGGCAAGCTGAAGCTTTCTTT. This encodes CASSGTGQAEAFF.

About this clone itself: The junction shows a germline mismatch at one end, possibly a read error. The V call is TRBV7-7, the J call TRBJ2-5; no reliable D call. TRBJ2-7 explains the end of the DNA better; the J call may be wrong. Germline V gene lookup returns CDR1 SSHAT and CDR2 FNYEAQ (reference sequence). This CDR3 comprises 14 residues. CDR3 amino acids: CASSLGSGPYEQYF. The CDR3, as DNA: TGTGCTAGCAGCTTAGGTTCAGGCCCCTACGAGCAGTACTTC.

This chain joins TRBV28 and TRBJ1-3; D is undetermined. CDR1 and CDR2 from the germline V gene are MDHEN and SYDVKM. The CDR3 extends over 13 amino acids. Trimming took 10 bases from V and 0 from J, leaving 10 bases between them. This chain's CDR3 is CAITTVSGNTIYF. For the CDR3, the DNA is TGTGCCATTACAACAGTCTCTGGAAACACCATATATTTT.

CDR3 in DNA: TGTGCCAGCAGTCTATACAGGGGGTTGTGGAATTCACCCCTCCACTTT. Translated, it gives CASSLYRGLWNSPLHF. This chain uses TRBV28 with TRBJ1-6; 8 positions match TRBD1. Per germline, CDR1 MDHEN and CDR2 SYDVKM. CDR3 size: 16 residues. J gave up 7 bases and V 5 bases, and 10 bases lay outside the gene matches.